This T cell receptor (beta chain) was identified during a study of T cells in Graves' hyperthyroidism and ophthalmopathy. Turning to the study itself: Before any treatment, at initial diagnosis, peripheral blood was collected. Study results and limitations: Most expanded thyroid clonotypes above 0.001 recurred in blood. Ophthalmopathy was identified by the model a median about 6.4 months ahead of onset.

Germline CDR1 and CDR2: SGHTA and FQGTGA. Between the trimmed V and J ends, which lost 5 bases and 2 bases, there was a span of 14 bases. The CDR3 totals 15 residues. Uncontrolled infection, other autoimmune disease, pregnancy or lactation led to exclusion. At least ten counts were recorded for this clonotype. The antigen is not known. RNA transcripts provided the source from which TCR beta CDR3 regions were amplified. TCR CDR3 underwent first-round RT-PCR with the HTBI primer set. TCRdb re-called the multiplex PCR reads with MiXCR, one entry per CDR3 protein. The data show around 600,000 distinct CDR3 sequences, approximately 14% seen once.

This TCR was recovered from a woman under 30 with Graves' ophthalmopathy. Material: blood. The V call is TRBV7-3, the J call TRBJ2-3; tentatively, D is TRBD2 (5 bases). CDR3 sequence reads: CASSPGGGATDTQYF. The CDR3 coding sequence is TGTGCCAGCAGCCCAGGAGGCGGAGCCACAGATACGCAGTATTTT. The complete variable domain, with remaining parts taken from reference TRBV7-3 and TRBJ2-3, reads GAGVSQTPSNKVTEKGKYVELRCDPISGHTALYWYRQSLGQGPEFLIYFQGTGAADDSGLPNDRFFAVRPEGSVSTLKIQRTERGDSAVYLCASSPGGGATDTQYFGPGTRLTVL.